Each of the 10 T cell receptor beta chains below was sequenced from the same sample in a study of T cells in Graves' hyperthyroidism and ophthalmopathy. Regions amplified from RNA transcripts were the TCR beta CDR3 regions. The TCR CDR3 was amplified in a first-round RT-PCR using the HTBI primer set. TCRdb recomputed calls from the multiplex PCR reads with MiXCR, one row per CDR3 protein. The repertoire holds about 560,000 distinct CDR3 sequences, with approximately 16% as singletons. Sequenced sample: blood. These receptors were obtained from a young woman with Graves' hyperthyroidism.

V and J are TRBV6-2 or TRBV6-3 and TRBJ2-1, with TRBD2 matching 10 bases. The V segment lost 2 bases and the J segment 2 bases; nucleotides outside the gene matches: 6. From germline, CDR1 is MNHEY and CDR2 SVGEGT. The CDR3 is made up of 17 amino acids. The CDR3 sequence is CASSYSAAGGPYNEQFF. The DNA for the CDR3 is TGTGCCAGCAGTTACAGTGCAGCGGGAGGGCCCTACAATGAGCAGTTCTTC.

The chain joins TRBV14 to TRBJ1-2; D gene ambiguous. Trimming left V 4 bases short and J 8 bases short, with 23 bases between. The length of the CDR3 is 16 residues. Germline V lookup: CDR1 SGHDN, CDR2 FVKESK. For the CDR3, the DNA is TGTGCCAGCAGCCGAGAGCTATCCGGGAAAACTAGGGGCTACACCTTC. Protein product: CASSRELSGKTRGYTF.

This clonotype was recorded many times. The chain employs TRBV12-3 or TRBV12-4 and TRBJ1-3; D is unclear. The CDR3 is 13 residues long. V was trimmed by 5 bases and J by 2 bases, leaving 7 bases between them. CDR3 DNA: TGTGCCAGCAGTCCCTCCCCTGGAAACACCATATATTTT. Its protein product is CASSPSPGNTIYF.

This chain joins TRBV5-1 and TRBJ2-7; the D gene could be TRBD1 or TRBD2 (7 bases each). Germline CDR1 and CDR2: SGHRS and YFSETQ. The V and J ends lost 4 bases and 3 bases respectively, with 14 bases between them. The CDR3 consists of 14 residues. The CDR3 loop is CASSEAGQSYEQYF. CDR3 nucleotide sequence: TGCGCCAGCAGCGAAGCGGGACAGAGCTACGAGCAGTACTTC.

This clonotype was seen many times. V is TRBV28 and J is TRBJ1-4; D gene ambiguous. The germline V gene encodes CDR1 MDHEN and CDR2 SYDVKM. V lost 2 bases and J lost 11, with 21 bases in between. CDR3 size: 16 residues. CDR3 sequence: CASSLPATAGSTKLFF. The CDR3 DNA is TGTGCCAGCAGTTTACCAGCGACGGCCGGGTCTACGAAACTGTTTTTT.

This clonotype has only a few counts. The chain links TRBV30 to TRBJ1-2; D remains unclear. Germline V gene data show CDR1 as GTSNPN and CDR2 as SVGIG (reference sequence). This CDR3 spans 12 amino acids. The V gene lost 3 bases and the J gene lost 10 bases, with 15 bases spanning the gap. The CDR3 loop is CAWSSGRLDYTF. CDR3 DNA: TGTGCCTGGAGCTCCGGACGCCTAGACTACACCTTC.

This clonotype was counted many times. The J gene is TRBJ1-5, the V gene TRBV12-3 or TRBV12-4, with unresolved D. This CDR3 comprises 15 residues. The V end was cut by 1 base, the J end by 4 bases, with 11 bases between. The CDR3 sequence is CASSLEGRENQPQHF. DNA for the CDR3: TGTGCCAGCAGTTTAGAAGGGCGAGAAAATCAGCCCCAGCATTTT.

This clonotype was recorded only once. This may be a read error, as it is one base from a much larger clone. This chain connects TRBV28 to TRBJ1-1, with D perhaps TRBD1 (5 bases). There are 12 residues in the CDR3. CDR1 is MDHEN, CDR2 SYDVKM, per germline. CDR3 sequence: CAGSLPLRGAFF. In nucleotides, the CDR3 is TGTGCCGGCAGTTTACCCCTTCGGGGCGCTTTCTTT.

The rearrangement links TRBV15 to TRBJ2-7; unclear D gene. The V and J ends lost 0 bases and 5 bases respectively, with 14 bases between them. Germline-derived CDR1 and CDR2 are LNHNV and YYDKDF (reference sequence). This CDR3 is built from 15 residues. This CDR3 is CATSRDPVGAHEQYF. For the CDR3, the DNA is TGTGCCACCAGCAGAGACCCGGTTGGAGCTCACGAGCAGTACTTC.

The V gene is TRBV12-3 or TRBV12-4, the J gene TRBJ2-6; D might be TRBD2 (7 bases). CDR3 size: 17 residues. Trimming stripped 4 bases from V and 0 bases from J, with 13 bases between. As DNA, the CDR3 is TGTGCCAGCAGTTATCCGGGGGGCATCTCTGGGGCCAACGTCCTGACTTTC. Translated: CASSYPGGISGANVLTF.